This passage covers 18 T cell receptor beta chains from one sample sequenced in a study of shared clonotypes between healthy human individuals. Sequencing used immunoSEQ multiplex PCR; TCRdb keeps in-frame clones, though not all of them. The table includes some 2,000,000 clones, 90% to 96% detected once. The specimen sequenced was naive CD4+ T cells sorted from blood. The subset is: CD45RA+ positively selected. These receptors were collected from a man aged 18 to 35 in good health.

CDR3: CAIKGQLNTEAFF. The CDR3 DNA reads as TGTGCCATCAAGGGACAGCTGAACACTGAAGCTTTCTTT. The chain uses TRBV10-3 and TRBJ1-1; 7 nucleotides agree with TRBD1. The CDR3 consists of 13 residues. V lost 7 bases to trimming and J lost 0 bases; unmatched junction nucleotides: 2. Germline CDR1 and CDR2: ENHRY and SYGVKD.

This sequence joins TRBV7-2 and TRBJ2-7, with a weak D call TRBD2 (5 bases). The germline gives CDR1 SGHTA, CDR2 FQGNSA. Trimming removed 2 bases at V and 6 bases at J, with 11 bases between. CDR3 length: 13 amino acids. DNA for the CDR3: TGTGCCAGCAGCTTACACGGGGTTGGCGAGCAGTACTTC. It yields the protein CASSLHGVGEQYF.

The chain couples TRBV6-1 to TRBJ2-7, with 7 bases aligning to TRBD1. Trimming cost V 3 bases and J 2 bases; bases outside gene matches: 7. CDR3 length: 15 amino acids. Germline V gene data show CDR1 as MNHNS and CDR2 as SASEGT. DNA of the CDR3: TGTGCCAGCAGTGAGATGAGGACAGGTCCCTACGAGCAGTACTTC. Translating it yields CASSEMRTGPYEQYF.

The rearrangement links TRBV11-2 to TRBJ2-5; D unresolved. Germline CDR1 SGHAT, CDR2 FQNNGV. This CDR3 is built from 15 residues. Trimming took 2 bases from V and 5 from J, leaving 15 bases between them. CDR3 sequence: CASSLWGRQDETQYF. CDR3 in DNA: TGTGCCAGCAGCTTATGGGGTAGGCAGGATGAGACCCAGTACTTC. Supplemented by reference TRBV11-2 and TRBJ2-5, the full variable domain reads EAGVAQSPRYKIIEKRQSVAFWCNPISGHATLYWYQQILGQGPKLLIQFQNNGVVDDSQLPKDRFSAERLKGVDSTLKIQPAKLEDSAVYLCASSLWGRQDETQYFGPGTRLLVL.

DNA of the CDR3: TGTGCCTGGAGTGACGGACAGGGAGGGACAGATACGCAGTATTTT. Protein sequence: CAWSDGQGGTDTQYF. This rearrangement joins TRBV30 to TRBJ2-3; D might be TRBD1 (8 bases). Germline V gene data show CDR1 as GTSNPN and CDR2 as SVGIG (reference sequence). The CDR3 length is 15 residues. V lost 1 base to trimming and J lost 3 bases, with 14 bases between them. Combining the CDR3 with reference TRBV30 and TRBJ2-3 gives the whole variable domain SQTIHQWPATLVQPVGSPLSLECTVEGTSNPNLYWYRQAAGRGLQLLFYSVGIGQISSEVPQNLSASRPQDRQFILSSKKLLLSDSGFYLCAWSDGQGGTDTQYFGPGTRLTVL.

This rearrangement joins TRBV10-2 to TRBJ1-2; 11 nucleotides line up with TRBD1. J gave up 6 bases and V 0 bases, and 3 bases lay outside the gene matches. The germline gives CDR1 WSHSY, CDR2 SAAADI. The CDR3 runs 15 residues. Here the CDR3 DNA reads TGCGCCAGCAGTGAGTCCCGGACAGGGGGCAATGGCTACACCTTC. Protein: CASSESRTGGNGYTF.

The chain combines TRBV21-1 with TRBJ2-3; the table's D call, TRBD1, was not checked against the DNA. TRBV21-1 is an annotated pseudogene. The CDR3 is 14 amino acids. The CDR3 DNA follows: TGTGCCAGCAGCAAGGGCAGGGGCACAGATACGCAGTATTTT. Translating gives CASSKGRGTDTQYF.

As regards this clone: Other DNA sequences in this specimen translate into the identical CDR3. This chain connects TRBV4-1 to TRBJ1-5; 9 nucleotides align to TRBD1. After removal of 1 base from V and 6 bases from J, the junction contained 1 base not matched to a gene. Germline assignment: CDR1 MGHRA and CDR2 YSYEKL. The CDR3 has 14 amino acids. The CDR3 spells CASSQGQGGQPQHF. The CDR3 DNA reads TGCGCCAGCAGCCAAGGACAGGGGGGTCAGCCCCAGCATTTT.

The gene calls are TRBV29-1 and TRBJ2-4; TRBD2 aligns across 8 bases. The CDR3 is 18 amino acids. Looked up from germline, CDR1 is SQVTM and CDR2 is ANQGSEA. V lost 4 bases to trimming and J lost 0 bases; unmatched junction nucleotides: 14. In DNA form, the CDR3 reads TGCAGCGTTGCGGGGGGGAGCGGCTCACGTCTAGCCAAAAACATTCAGTACTTC. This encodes CSVAGGSGSRLAKNIQYF.

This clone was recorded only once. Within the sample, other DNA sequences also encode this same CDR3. Here the CDR3 reads CAWRRDSNQPQHF. CDR3 in DNA: TGTGCCTGGAGACGGGACAGCAATCAGCCCCAGCATTTT. The genes are TRBV30 and TRBJ1-5, with a weak D call TRBD1 (5 bases). CDR1 and CDR2 (germline): GTSNPN, SVGIG (reference sequence). The CDR3 is 13 amino acids. The V gene lost 3 bases and the J gene lost 1 base, with 7 bases spanning the gap.

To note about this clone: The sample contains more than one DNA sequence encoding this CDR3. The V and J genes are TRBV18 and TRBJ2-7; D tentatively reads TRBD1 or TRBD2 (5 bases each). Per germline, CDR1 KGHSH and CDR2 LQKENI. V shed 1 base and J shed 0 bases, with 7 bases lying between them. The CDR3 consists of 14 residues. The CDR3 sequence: CASSPRGSSYEQYF. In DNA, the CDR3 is TGTGCCAGCTCACCACGGGGGTCCTCCTACGAGCAGTACTTC.

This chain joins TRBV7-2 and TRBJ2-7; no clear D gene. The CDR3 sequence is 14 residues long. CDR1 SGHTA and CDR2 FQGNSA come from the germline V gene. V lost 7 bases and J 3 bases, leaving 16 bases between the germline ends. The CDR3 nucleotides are TGTGCCAGCACCACCTCCATGGGCTTCTACGAGCAGTACTTC. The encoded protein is CASTTSMGFYEQYF.

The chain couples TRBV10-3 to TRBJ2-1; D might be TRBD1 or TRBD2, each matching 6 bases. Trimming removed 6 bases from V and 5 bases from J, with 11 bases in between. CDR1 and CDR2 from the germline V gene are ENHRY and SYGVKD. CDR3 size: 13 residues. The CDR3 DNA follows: TGTGCCATCAGGGGGGGACAACACAATGAGCAGTTCTTC. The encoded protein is CAIRGGQHNEQFF.

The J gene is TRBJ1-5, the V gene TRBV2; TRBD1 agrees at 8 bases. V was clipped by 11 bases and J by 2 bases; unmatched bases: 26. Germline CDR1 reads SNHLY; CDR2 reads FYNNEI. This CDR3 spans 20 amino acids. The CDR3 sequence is CASASLGQGSVIRGNQPQHF. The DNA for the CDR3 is TGTGCCTCCGCCTCCCTCGGACAGGGTAGTGTTATTAGAGGCAATCAGCCCCAGCATTTT.

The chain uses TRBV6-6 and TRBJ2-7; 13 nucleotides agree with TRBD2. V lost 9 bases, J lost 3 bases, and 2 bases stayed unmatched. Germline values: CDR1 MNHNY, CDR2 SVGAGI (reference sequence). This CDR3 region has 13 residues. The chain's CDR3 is CASRLAGGYEQYF. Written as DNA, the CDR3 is TGTGCCAGTAGACTAGCGGGGGGCTACGAGCAGTACTTC.

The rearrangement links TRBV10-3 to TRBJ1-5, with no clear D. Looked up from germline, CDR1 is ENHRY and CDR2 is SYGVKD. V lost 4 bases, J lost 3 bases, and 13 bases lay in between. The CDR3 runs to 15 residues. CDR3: CAISATGILNQPQHF. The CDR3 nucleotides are TGTGCCATCAGTGCTACGGGCATACTCAATCAGCCCCAGCATTTT.

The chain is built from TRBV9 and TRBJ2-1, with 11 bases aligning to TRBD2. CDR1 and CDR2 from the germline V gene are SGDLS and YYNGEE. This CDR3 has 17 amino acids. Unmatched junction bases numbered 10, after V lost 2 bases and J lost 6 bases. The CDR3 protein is CASSVGPTSGRVNEQFF. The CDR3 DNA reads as TGTGCCAGCAGCGTGGGCCCTACTAGCGGGAGAGTCAATGAGCAGTTCTTC.

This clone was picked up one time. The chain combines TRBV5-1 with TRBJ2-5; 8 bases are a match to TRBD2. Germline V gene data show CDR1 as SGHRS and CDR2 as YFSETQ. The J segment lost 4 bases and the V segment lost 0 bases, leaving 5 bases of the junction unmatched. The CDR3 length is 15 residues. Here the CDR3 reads CASSLGGRPGETQYF. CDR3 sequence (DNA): TGCGCCAGCAGCTTGGGCGGGAGGCCAGGAGAGACCCAGTACTTC.